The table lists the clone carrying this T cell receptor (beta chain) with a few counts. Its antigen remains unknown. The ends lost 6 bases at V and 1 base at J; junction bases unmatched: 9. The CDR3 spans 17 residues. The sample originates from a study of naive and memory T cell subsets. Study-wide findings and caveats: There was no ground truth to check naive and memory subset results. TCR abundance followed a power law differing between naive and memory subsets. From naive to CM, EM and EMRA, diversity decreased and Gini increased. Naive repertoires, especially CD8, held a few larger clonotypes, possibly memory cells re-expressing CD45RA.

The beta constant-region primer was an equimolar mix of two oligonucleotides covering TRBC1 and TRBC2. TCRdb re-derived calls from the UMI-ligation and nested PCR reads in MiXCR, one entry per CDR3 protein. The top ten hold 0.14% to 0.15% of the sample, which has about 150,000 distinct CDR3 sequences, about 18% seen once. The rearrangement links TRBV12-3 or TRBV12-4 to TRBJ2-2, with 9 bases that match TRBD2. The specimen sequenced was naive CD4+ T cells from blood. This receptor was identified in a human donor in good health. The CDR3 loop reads CASRTNRLAENTGELFF. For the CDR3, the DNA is TGTGCCAGCAGGACCAACAGACTAGCGGAGAACACCGGGGAGCTGTTTTTT.